This T cell receptor beta chain was obtained from a study of blood T cell repertoires in COVID-19. Across the study: COVID-19 samples from acute and convalescent phases originated in the United States, Italy and Spain.

After removal of 4 bases from V and 7 bases from J, the junction contained 5 bases not matched to a gene. Germline loops: CDR1 ENHRY, CDR2 SYGVKD. The CDR3 covers 14 residues. Original handling: Amplifying reference gene primers gave estimates of nucleated cell counts. The data were produced by immunoSEQ multiplex PCR, yet TCRdb's version contains in-frame clones alone and is incomplete. The DNA was the basis for D and trimming; V, J and clone size are from that table. The profile covers approximately 150,000 clones, with about 89% appearing a single time and more than 15% taken by the ten largest. Specimen: peripheral blood. The chain joins TRBV10-3 to TRBJ2-1, with 9 positions matching TRBD2. The receptor's source is a man aged 50 or older with active or convalescent COVID-19. CDR3 in DNA: TGTGCCATCAGTGTAGCGGGGGCGTCGAATGAGCAGTTCTTC. Encoded protein: CAISVAGASNEQFF.